This TCR beta chain was profiled in a study of shared clonotypes between healthy human individuals. The method was immunoSEQ multiplex PCR; TCRdb's version includes in-frame clones alone and lacks a portion of them. This table holds hundreds of thousands of clones, about 92% found once. CD45RO-negative, CCR7-selected cells formed the naive CD8 fraction, which excluded terminally differentiated effector memory CD45RA+ cells. This sequence originates from a man in his thirties or forties in good health. The specimen sequenced was naive CD8+ T cells sorted from blood.

CDR3 coding DNA: TGTGCCAGCAGTTACTCGGGGGCCCCGTTTCTGTTTTTT. Its translation: CASSYSGAPFLFF. The V call is TRBV6-5, the J call TRBJ2-2, with a possible D match to TRBD1 (6 bases). Trimming cost V 0 bases and J 14 bases, with 13 bases left between them. CDR1 is MNHEY, CDR2 SVGAGI, per germline. The CDR3 sequence is 13 residues long.